This is a list of T cell receptor beta chains from one sample in a study of cytomegalovirus exposure and HLA in healthy donors. Libraries were prepared by immunoSEQ multiplex PCR; TCRdb keeps only in-frame clonotypes and omits some of them. The data contain about 98,000 clones, around 80% of them singletons. Sequencing was done on a sample of PBMCs. These receptor sequences come from a man aged 35 to 55 in good health and CMV-seronegative. Each CDR3 is given with its conserved first and last residue. Fields, in order: D gene, V gene, J gene, clone size, CDR3 DNA, CDR3 protein. A D gene is named only where the DNA matches it firmly. Expanded clones get a size class; other rows say once, few or many, or leave the size out.

>-|TRBV6-5|TRBJ1-4|-
TGTGCCAGTAGTAGGGGGACAACTAATGAAAAACTGTTTTTT
CASSRGTTNEKLFF
>TRBD2|TRBV5-1|TRBJ2-3|-
TGCGCCAGCAGCTTCCAGCGGGGGGGCACAGATACGCAGTATTTT
CASSFQRGGTDTQYF
>TRBD2|TRBV10-3|TRBJ2-1|-
TGTGCCATCAGTGAGGTCTCCGGGGGGGCCGGTAATGAGCAGTTCTTC
CAISEVSGGAGNEQFF
>-|TRBV6-6|TRBJ1-2|-
TGTGCCAGCAGTTCCAGGGGTGGCTATGGCTACACCTTC
CASSSRGGYGYTF
>TRBD1|TRBV13|TRBJ2-7|-
TGTGCCAGCAGCCACCGGGACAGGGGCGACGAGCAGTACTTC
CASSHRDRGDEQYF
>-|TRBV10-3|TRBJ1-5|-
TGTGCCATCAGCCAAGACAGTAGCAATCAGCCCCAGCATTTT
CAISQDSSNQPQHF
>-|TRBV21-1|TRBJ1-1|-
TGTGCCAGCAGCAAAGGAGTAGGGAGGGAGACTGAAGCTTTCTTT
CASSKGVGRETEAFF
>TRBD1|TRBV4-1|TRBJ1-5|-
TGCGCCAGCAGCGTCGGACAGGGGGGGGGTCAGCCCCAGCATTTT
CASSVGQGGGQPQHF
>-|TRBV25-1|TRBJ2-2|once
TGTGCCAGCAGTAACCGGGACACTCACACCGGGGAGCTGTTTTTT
CASSNRDTHTGELFF
>TRBD2|TRBV13|TRBJ2-1|-
TGTGCCAGCAGCCGAGGCGGGACTAGCGTATACAATGAGCAGTTCTTC
CASSRGGTSVYNEQFF
>-|TRBV5-4|TRBJ2-2|-
TGTGCCAGCAGCTTGGCCGGGGGCAGGGGGTCCGGGGAGCTGTTTTTT
CASSLAGGRGSGELFF
>-|TRBV4-1|TRBJ2-7|-
TGCGCCAGCAGCCAAGATAACAAAAACTCCTACGAGCAGTACTTC
CASSQDNKNSYEQYF
>-|TRBV4-1|TRBJ2-7|-
TGCGCCAGCAGCCAAGTTCCGGGAACCTACGAGCAGTACTTC
CASSQVPGTYEQYF
>-|TRBV29-1|TRBJ2-7|-
TGCAGCGTTGAAGACCCCGCTAGTAGCCGCGAGCAGTACTTC
CSVEDPASSREQYF
>TRBD1|TRBV7-9|TRBJ1-2|-
TGTGCCAGCACCTCAGGGGGCGGCGGTGGCTACACCTTC
CASTSGGGGGYTF
>TRBD1|TRBV11-1|TRBJ2-1|few
TGTGCCAGCAGCTTAGGGGACAGCTACAATGAGCAGTTCTTC
CASSLGDSYNEQFF
>-|TRBV27|TRBJ2-1|-
TGTGCCAGCAAACAGGGTAGGCCCTACAATGAGCAGTTCTTC
CASKQGRPYNEQFF
>-|TRBV14|TRBJ2-5|-
TGTGCCAGCAGCCACAGGGAAGGGGTCGAAGAGACCCAGTACTTC
CASSHREGVEETQYF
>-|TRBV7-9|TRBJ1-6|-
TGTGCCAGCAGCTCAGACTCCTATAATTCACCCCTCCACTTT
CASSSDSYNSPLHF
>-|TRBV18|TRBJ1-2|-
TGTGCCAGCTCTACCAGTGGGGAGCACGGCTACACCTTC
CASSTSGEHGYTF
>TRBD2|TRBV19|TRBJ2-1|-
TGTGCCAGTAGTATGCTGACTAGCGGGGGACCGGGCAATGAGCAGTTCTTC
CASSMLTSGGPGNEQFF
>-|TRBV7-9|TRBJ2-1|few
TGTGCCAGCAGCCGGGATTTTTATGGGCAGTTCTTC
CASSRDFYGQFF
>-|TRBV4-3|TRBJ2-3|-
TGCGCCAGCAGCCAAGACAGGGCTAGCACAGATACGCAGTATTTT
CASSQDRASTDTQYF
>TRBD1|TRBV29-1|TRBJ2-7|once
TGCAGCGTTGTAGACAGGGTGGACGAGCAGTACTTC
CSVVDRVDEQYF
>-|TRBV27|TRBJ1-2|-
TGTGCCAGCAGTTTACGGGGGGCCTATGGCTACACCTTC
CASSLRGAYGYTF
>-|TRBV27|TRBJ2-7|-
TGTGCCAGCAGTTTGCGGGGCTCCTACGAGCAGTACTTC
CASSLRGSYEQYF
>TRBD1|TRBV5-8|TRBJ2-5|-
TGTGCCAGCAGCTCGGGACAGCCGAAAGAGACCCAGTACTTC
CASSSGQPKETQYF